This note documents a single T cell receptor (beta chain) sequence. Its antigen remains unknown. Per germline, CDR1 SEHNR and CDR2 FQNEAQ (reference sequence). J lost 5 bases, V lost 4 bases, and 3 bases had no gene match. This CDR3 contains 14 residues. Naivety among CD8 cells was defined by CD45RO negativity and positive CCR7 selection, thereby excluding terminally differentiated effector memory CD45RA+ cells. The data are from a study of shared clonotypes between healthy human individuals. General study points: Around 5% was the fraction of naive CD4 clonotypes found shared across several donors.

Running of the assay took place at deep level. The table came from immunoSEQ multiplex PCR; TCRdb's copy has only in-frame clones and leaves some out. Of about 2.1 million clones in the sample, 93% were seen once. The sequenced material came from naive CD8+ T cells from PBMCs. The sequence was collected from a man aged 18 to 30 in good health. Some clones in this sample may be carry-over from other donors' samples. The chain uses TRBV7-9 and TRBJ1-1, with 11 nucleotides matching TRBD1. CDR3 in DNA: TGTGCCAGCAGCTCCGGGACAGGGGGAACTGAAGCTTTCTTT. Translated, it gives CASSSGTGGTEAFF. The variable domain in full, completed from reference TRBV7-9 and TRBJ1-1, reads DTGVSQNPRHKITKRGQNVTFRCDPISEHNRLYWYRQTLGQGPEFLTYFQNEAQLEKSRLLSDRFSAERPKGSFSTLEIQRTEQGDSAMYLCASSSGTGGTEAFFGQGTRLTVV.